This is a list of T cell receptor beta chains from one sample in a study of cytomegalovirus exposure and HLA in healthy donors. The method was immunoSEQ multiplex PCR; TCRdb's version includes in-frame clones alone and lacks a portion of them. The table lists around 99,000 clones, around two thirds of them singletons. Sequencing used PBMCs. These receptor sequences come from a woman aged 35 to 49 in good health and CMV-seropositive. Both conserved end residues are part of each CDR3. The D gene is left open where the match is weak. Size values are once, few and many counts, or a class for expanded clones, and some rows have none.

clone_size | d_call | j_call | v_call | cdr3_aa | cdr3_nt
NA | NA | TRBJ2-7 | TRBV2 | CASSANLHEQYF | TGTGCCAGCAGCGCGAATCTTCACGAGCAGTACTTC
once | TRBD2 | TRBJ2-1 | TRBV7-2 | CASSGGRGGHHEQFF | TGTGCCAGCAGCGGAGGTCGGGGGGGCCACCATGAGCAGTTCTTC
few | TRBD1 | TRBJ1-5 | TRBV19 | CASSMLTGTRNQPQHF | TGTGCCAGTAGTATGTTGACAGGGACTCGCAATCAGCCCCAGCATTTT
NA | NA | TRBJ2-5 | TRBV5-1 | CASSLAGGGAGETQYF | TGCGCCAGCAGCTTGGCTGGCGGGGGCGCCGGAGAGACCCAGTACTTC
once | NA | TRBJ1-2 | TRBV2 | CASSAGGSYGYTF | TGTGCCAGCAGTGCCGGAGGGAGCTATGGCTACACCTTC
NA | NA | TRBJ1-6 | TRBV30 | CAWRIRINSPLHF | TGTGCCTGGAGGATCAGGATTAATTCACCCCTCCACTTT
NA | NA | TRBJ1-1 | TRBV2 | CASSEGPGSGGFF | TGTGCCAGCAGTGAAGGCCCCGGGTCCGGCGGTTTCTTT
NA | NA | TRBJ2-5 | TRBV5-1 | CASSDPITRETQYF | TGCGCCAGCAGCGACCCGATAACCAGGGAGACCCAGTACTTC
once | TRBD1 | TRBJ1-5 | TRBV6-1 | CASSEAARGRPQHF | TGTGCCAGCAGTGAAGCTGCCAGGGGGCGGCCCCAGCATTTT
few | NA | TRBJ1-1 | TRBV5-4 | CASSLASGRNTEAFF | TGTGCCAGCAGCTTGGCTTCTGGGCGGAACACTGAAGCTTTCTTT
NA | NA | TRBJ1-1 | TRBV13 | CASSSGVNTEAFF | TGTGCCAGCAGCTCGGGTGTGAACACTGAAGCTTTCTTT
NA | NA | TRBJ2-3 | TRBV4-3 | CASSQDGRGRVSQYF | TGCGCCAGCAGCCAAGATGGCAGGGGCAGGGTCTCGCAGTATTTT
NA | NA | TRBJ2-3 | TRBV5-1 | CASSLLGQSSTDTQYF | TGCGCCAGCAGCTTACTAGGACAGTCTAGCACAGATACGCAGTATTTT
NA | NA | TRBJ1-2 | TRBV5-1 | CASSTDGDYGYTF | TGCGCCAGCAGCACGGACGGGGACTATGGCTACACCTTC
once | NA | TRBJ2-1 | TRBV2 | CASSLDSRGEQFF | TGTGCCAGCAGTCTGGACAGTCGCGGTGAGCAGTTCTTC
NA | TRBD1 | TRBJ1-3 | TRBV6-1 | CASSEAGQGGNTIYF | TGTGCCAGCAGTGAAGCGGGACAGGGAGGAAACACCATATATTTT
NA | NA | TRBJ2-7 | TRBV6-5 | CASSQGLGDEQYF | TGTGCCAGTAGTCAAGGCCTCGGGGACGAGCAGTACTTC
NA | TRBD1 | TRBJ1-2 | TRBV4-1 | CASSQPTRGTYGYTF | TGCGCCAGCAGCCAACCGACCAGGGGGACCTATGGCTACACCTTC
once | TRBD1 | TRBJ1-6 | TRBV10-2 | CASRPPGTGDSPLHF | TGCGCCAGCAGACCACCCGGGACAGGGGATTCACCCCTCCACTTT
few | NA | TRBJ1-2 | TRBV6-5 | CASRTGLYGGYTF | TGTGCCAGCAGAACGGGACTATATGGTGGCTACACCTTC
NA | NA | TRBJ2-2 | TRBV15 | CATSRDSSKTNTGELFF | TGTGCCACCAGCAGAGATAGTTCAAAGACGAACACCGGGGAGCTGTTTTTT
NA | NA | TRBJ1-2 | TRBV6-1 | CASGTLGGSGGYTF | TGTGCCAGCGGAACCCTGGGAGGGTCTGGCGGCTACACCTTC
few | NA | TRBJ1-1 | TRBV6-1 | CASSLSGGSTEAFF | TGTGCCAGCAGCCTAAGTGGGGGGAGCACTGAAGCTTTCTTT
once | NA | TRBJ2-7 | TRBV6-5 | CASSYQRTFSSYEQYF | TGTGCCAGCAGTTACCAACGGACATTTAGCTCCTACGAGCAGTACTTC
NA | TRBD1 | TRBJ1-5 | TRBV6-4 | CASSTLLGQGAIGDNQPQHF | TGTGCCAGCAGTACGTTGTTGGGACAGGGGGCGATTGGTGACAATCAGCCCCAGCATTTT
once | NA | TRBJ1-2 | TRBV2 | CASSESQLYGYTF | TGTGCCAGCAGTGAATCACAGCTCTATGGCTACACCTTC
NA | TRBD2 | TRBJ2-1 | TRBV7-3 | CASSPWGGGGPEQFF | TGTGCCAGCAGCCCGTGGGGCGGGGGGGGGCCAGAGCAGTTCTTC
NA | NA | TRBJ2-7 | TRBV6-5 | CASSYGLYYEQYF | TGTGCCAGCAGTTACGGACTTTACTACGAGCAGTACTTC
NA | NA | TRBJ2-7 | TRBV19 | CASSIGAGVTLIYEQYF | TGTGCCAGTAGTATTGGGGCAGGGGTGACCCTGATCTACGAGCAGTACTTC
NA | NA | TRBJ1-1 | TRBV27 | CASSLSLILNTEAFF | TGTGCCAGCAGTTTATCCCTAATTCTGAACACTGAAGCTTTCTTT
NA | TRBD1 | TRBJ1-4 | TRBV4-1 | CASSQVWQNRGRLFF | TGCGCCAGCAGCCAAGTGTGGCAAAACAGGGGCAGACTGTTTTTT
NA | TRBD1 | TRBJ2-7 | TRBV6-1 | CASSLSPDRGHEQYF | TGTGCCAGCAGTTTATCGCCGGACAGGGGGCACGAGCAGTACTTC
NA | TRBD1 | TRBJ1-2 | TRBV7-9 | CASSLTGGNYGYTF | TGTGCCAGCAGCTTGACAGGGGGGAACTATGGCTACACCTTC
NA | TRBD1 | TRBJ1-2 | TRBV6-1 | CASSVWTGDYGYTF | TGTGCCAGCAGCGTTTGGACAGGGGACTATGGCTACACCTTC
NA | NA | TRBJ2-1 | TRBV30 | CAWQRDSNNEQFF | TGTGCCTGGCAACGGGACTCCAACAATGAGCAGTTCTTC
NA | NA | TRBJ1-4 | TRBV6-1 | CASSQGGGRASEKLFF | TGTGCCAGCAGTCAAGGGGGGGGCAGGGCAAGTGAAAAACTGTTTTTT